This T cell receptor beta chain was recorded in a study of Tregs in tolerant kidney transplant recipients (dated by TCRdb to about 2019). Concerning the study at large: The study applied TCRbeta sequencing to find donor-specific regulatory T cells before combined kidney and bone marrow transplantation and then followed those same cells after transplant. In 3 healthy controls, several methods of expanding Tregs specific for an allogeneic donor were compared by TCRbeta repertoire sequencing.

Turning to this clone: There is no known antigen for this receptor. Base qualities are not provided; no much larger clone lies one nucleotide away.

Results the study describes overall, beyond this receptor: Biological reproducibility was not directly assessed, although technical replication error appeared to be minimal. Because the study included only a small number of patients, the results must be confirmed in larger populations and under other immunosuppression protocols. The most biologically relevant and donor-specific TCRbeta repertoire appeared to be identified by expanding Tregs with activated donor B cells.

Thawed PBMCs were FACS-sorted into unstimulated Tregs (CD4+CD25+CD127-), CD4+ non-Tregs (CD4+CD25-), CD4 cells and CD8 cells. Blood from healthy controls was obtained either from healthy volunteers or as purchased buffy coats. Healthy control blood was separated into PBMCs by Ficoll density gradient and cryopreserved, and patient PBMCs were collected both before and after transplant. V lost 2 bases and J lost 2 bases; the stretch between them is 23 bases long. In the germline V gene, CDR1 corresponds to SGHDT and CDR2 to YYEEEE. The CDR3 spans 18 residues, from the cysteine through the phenylalanine. Left in the record is the CDR3 DNA by itself, 54 bases read in frame from the first base. For TCRbeta CDR3 sequencing, genomic DNA from the sorted cells was extracted using the QIAGEN DNeasy Blood and Tissue Kit. High-throughput TCRbeta CDR3 sequencing, which included PCR amplification with bias correction and internal controls, was done commercially through immunoSEQ. As for the authors' bioinformatics: Unique productive TCRbeta sequences were defined by CDR3 nucleotide sequence when primers matched and otherwise by CDR3 amino acid sequence together with Vbeta and Jbeta genes. Sorting error was corrected by removing sequences shared between sorted populations at a frequency ratio of 2:1 or less, and the remaining shared sequences were assigned to the higher population. Donor-reactive sequences were defined as at least 5-fold expanded in CFSE-low cells versus unstimulated cells, with frequency of at least 0.01% in CFSE-low cells. Jensen-Shannon divergence calculated on the top 100 TCRbeta sequences ranked by frequency was used to measure repertoire divergence. For samples with multiple sequencing runs, sorting error was corrected separately for each run before the runs were pooled. The table was pulled from immuneACCESS by TCRdb, which kept in-frame rearrangements only. Such tables lose some clones; where checked, under half of the loss comes from unresolved V genes, and the rest has no known cause. V, J and clone size derive from that table, while D and trimming were established from the DNA sequence. For this sample the table gives roughly 120,000 clones, of which around nine tenths were detected only once. Jointly, the top ten make up approximately 0.59% of the sample.

Rearrangement joined TRBV5-6 to TRBJ2-7, with a tentative D gene TRBD1 over 6 matching bases. The specimen was CD4+ T cells from blood. The clonotype was recovered from a human donor in good health. The nucleotide sequence reads as follows: TGTGCCAGCAGCTTCCGGGCCCGGTACAGGGCGAAAACCTACGAGCAGTACTTC. It translates as CASSFRARYRAKTYEQYF.